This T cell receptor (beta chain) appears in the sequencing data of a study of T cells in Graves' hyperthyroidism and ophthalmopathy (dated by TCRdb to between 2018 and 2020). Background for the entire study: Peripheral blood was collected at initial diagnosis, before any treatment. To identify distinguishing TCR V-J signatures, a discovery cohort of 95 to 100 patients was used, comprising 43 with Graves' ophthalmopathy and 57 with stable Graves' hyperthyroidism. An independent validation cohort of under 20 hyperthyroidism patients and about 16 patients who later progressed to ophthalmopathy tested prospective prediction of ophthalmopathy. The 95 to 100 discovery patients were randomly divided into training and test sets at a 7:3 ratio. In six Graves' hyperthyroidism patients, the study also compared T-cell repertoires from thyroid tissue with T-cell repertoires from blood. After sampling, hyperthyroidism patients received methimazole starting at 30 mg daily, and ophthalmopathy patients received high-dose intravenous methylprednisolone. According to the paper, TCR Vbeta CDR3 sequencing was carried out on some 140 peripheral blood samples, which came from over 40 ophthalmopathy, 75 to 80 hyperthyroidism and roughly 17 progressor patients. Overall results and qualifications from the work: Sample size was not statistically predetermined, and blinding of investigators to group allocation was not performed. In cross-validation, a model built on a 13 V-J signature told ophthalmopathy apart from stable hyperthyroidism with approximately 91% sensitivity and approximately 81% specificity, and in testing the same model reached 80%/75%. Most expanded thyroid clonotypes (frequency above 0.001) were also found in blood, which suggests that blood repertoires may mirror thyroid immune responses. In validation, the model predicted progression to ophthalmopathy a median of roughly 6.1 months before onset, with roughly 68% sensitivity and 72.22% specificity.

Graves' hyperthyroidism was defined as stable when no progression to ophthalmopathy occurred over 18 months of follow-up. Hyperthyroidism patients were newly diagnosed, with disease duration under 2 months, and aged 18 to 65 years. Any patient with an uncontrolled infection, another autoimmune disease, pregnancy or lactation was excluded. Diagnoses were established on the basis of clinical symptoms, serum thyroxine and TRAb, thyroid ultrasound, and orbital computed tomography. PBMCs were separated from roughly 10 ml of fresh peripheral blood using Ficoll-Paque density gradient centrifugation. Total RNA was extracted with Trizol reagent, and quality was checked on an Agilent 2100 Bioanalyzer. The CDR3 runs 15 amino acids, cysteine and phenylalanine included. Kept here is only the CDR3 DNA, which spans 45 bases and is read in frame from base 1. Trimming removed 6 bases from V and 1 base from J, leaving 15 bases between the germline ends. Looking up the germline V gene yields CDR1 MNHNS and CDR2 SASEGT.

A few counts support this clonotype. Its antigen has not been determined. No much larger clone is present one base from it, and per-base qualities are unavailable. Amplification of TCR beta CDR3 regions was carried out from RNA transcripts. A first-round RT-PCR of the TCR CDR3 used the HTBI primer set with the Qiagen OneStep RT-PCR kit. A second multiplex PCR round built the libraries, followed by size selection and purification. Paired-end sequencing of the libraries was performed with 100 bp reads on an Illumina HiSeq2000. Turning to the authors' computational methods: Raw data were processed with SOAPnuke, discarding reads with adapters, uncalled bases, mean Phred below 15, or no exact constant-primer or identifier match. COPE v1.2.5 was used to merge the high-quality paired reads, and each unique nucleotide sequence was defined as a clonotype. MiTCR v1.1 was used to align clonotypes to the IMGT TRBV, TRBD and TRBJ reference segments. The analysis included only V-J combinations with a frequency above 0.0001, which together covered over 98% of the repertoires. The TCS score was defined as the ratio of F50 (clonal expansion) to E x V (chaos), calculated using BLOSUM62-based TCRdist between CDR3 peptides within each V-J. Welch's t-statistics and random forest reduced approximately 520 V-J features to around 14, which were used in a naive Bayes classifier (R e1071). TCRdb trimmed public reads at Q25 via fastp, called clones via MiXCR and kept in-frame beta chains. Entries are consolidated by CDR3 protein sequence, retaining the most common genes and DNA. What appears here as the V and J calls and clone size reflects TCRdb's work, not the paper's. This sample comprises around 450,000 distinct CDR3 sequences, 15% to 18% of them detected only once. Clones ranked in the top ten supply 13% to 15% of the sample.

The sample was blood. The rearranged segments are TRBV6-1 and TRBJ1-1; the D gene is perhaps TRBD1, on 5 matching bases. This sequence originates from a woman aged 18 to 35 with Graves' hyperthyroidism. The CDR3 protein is CASSYQGTRNTEAFF. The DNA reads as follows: TGTGCCAGCAGCTATCAGGGAACACGGAACACTGAAGCTTTCTTT.